This paragraph covers one T cell receptor (beta chain) sequence. Its antigen remains unknown. The data were taken from a study of cytomegalovirus exposure and HLA in healthy donors. The V and J ends lost 4 bases and 4 bases, in that order; junction bases with no gene match: 2. This CDR3 contains 13 residues. CDR1 is SGHTA, CDR2 FQGNSA, per germline. Overall study results and limits: Later analysis indicated greater clonal expansion among HLA-associated TCR beta chains than among equally common other chains.

The PCR ran on 60 Vbeta and 13 Jbeta primers. The data were produced by immunoSEQ multiplex PCR, yet TCRdb's version contains in-frame clones alone and is incomplete. This table has 70,000 to 95,000 clones, 84% appearing once. V and J are TRBV7-2 and TRBJ1-2; 8 positions agree with TRBD1. The sequenced material came from PBMCs. The clonotype was recovered from a woman aged 18-29 years in good health and CMV-seropositive. The CDR3 DNA reads TGTGCCAGCAGCTCGGACAGGGTCTATGGCTACACCTTC. Its translation is CASSSDRVYGYTF.